Below are 20 T cell receptor beta chains sequenced from a single sample in a study of blood T cells in healthy people across ages (dated by TCRdb to between 2015 and 2016). The library was produced with 5' RACE. The data were produced on an Illumina HiSeq 2500. A second PCR of about 7 to 12 cycles was performed with a sample-barcoded 5' primer and a J-beta primer mix. The public reads were run again by TCRdb, first through fastp at Q25 and then through MiXCR, and only productive beta chains were kept. Each record represents a unique CDR3 protein, reported with the most common genes and DNA among its rows. The sample contains 1.5 million or so distinct CDR3 sequences, under 55% of them found a single time. Of the sample, approximately 4.1% is held by the ten largest clones. The sample taken for sequencing was blood. The receptors shown here come from a woman aged 18-35 years in good health.

DNA for the CDR3: TGCGCCAGCAGCCCTCAGAGGGGGCAGTGGAAAGGCTACACCTTC. Its protein product is CASSPQRGQWKGYTF. The rearrangement joins TRBV4-1 to TRBJ1-2; 7 nucleotides line up with TRBD1. The CDR3 consists of 15 residues. Germline CDR1 is MGHRA and CDR2 is YSYEKL. V lost 4 bases, J lost 8 bases, and 13 bases stayed unmatched.

The table lists this clonotype with a count of one. The gene calls are TRBV12-3 or TRBV12-4 and TRBJ2-5; D might be TRBD1 or TRBD2, each matching 7 bases. V was shortened by 3 bases and J by 3 bases, with 14 bases between the two germline ends. The CDR3 runs 15 residues. CDR3 amino acids: CASSFRGGVEETQYF. The CDR3 bases are TGTGCCAGCAGTTTCAGGGGGGGGGTGGAAGAGACCCAGTACTTC.

This clonotype was found a few times. V and J are TRBV20-1 and TRBJ1-2; 10 bases line up with TRBD1. The CDR3 length is 15 residues. The germline V gene encodes CDR1 DFQATT and CDR2 SNEGSKA (reference sequence). The ends lost 3 bases at V and 0 bases at J; junction bases unmatched: 4. This CDR3 is CSARGDRGANYGYTF. CDR3 nucleotides: TGCAGTGCTAGGGGGGACAGGGGAGCTAACTATGGCTACACCTTC.

V gene TRBV4-3 combines with J gene TRBJ2-4; TRBD2 aligns across 13 bases. V trimming: 2 bases; J trimming: 7 bases; junction bases outside the gene matches: 8. CDR1 is LGHNA and CDR2 is YSLEER in the germline V gene. This CDR3 comprises 17 residues. CDR3 region: CASSQTPRTSGSNIQYF. In DNA form, the CDR3 reads TGCGCCAGCAGCCAAACCCCCCGGACTAGCGGGAGCAACATTCAGTACTTC.

This clonotype was recorded a few times. The chain carries TRBV21-1 and TRBJ2-7; TRBD2 reflects the table's D call only, with no check against the DNA. TRBV21-1 is tagged as a pseudogene. The CDR3 loop spans 14 amino acids. The CDR3 spells CASSSSWTAGEQYF. The CDR3 region has the DNA TGTGCCAGCAGCAGCTCCTGGACAGCGGGCGAGCAGTACTTC.

The table lists this clonotype with many counts. The rearrangement links TRBV7-8 to TRBJ2-7; D gene ambiguous. With 0 bases removed from V and 5 bases from J, the gap between germline ends came to 5 bases. The CDR3 has 12 residues. CDR1 is SGHVS and CDR2 is FQNEAQ in the germline V gene. The CDR3 sequence is CASSLASDEQYF. CDR3 bases: TGTGCCAGCAGCTTAGCGTCGGACGAGCAGTACTTC.

V and J are TRBV4-1 and TRBJ1-1; the D gene is possibly TRBD1 (6 bases). V lost 4 bases, J lost 8 bases, and 23 bases lay in between. CDR3 length equals 16 residues. Germline CDR1 reads MGHRA; CDR2 reads YSYEKL. For the CDR3, the DNA is TGCGCCAGCAGCCTACCAAGGGGGACCCTGACCTTGGAAGCTTTCTTT. Translating it yields CASSLPRGTLTLEAFF.

A few counts support this clonotype. The J gene is TRBJ2-1, the V gene TRBV7-2; TRBD2 agrees at 7 bases. The V segment lost 2 bases and the J segment 7 bases; nucleotides outside the gene matches: 8. CDR3 length: 15 residues. The germline gives CDR1 SGHTA, CDR2 FQGNSA. CDR3 sequence reads: CASSLLGGSSNEQFF. CDR3 DNA sequence: TGTGCCAGCAGCTTACTCGGCGGGAGTTCAAATGAGCAGTTCTTC.

The table lists this clonotype with a few counts. V is TRBV4-3 and J is TRBJ1-6, with D maybe TRBD1 (5 bases). CDR3 length equals 16 residues. The ends were cut back, 3 bases at V and 9 bases at J, with 18 bases in the middle. Germline V lookup: CDR1 LGHNA, CDR2 YSLEER. The CDR3 DNA reads as TGCGCCAGCAGCCAGGATGCACAGGTGGGGGGTTCACCCCTCCACTTT. Translated: CASSQDAQVGGSPLHF.

This clonotype has just a few counts. The J gene is TRBJ1-1, the V gene TRBV7-9; D remains unclear. The CDR3 has 14 amino acids. With 2 bases removed from V and 1 base from J, the gap between germline ends came to 8 bases. Per germline, CDR1 SEHNR and CDR2 FQNEAQ (reference sequence). CDR3 nucleotides: TGTGCCAGCAGCTTATTCCCGGAGAACACTGAAGCTTTCTTT. Amino acid sequence: CASSLFPENTEAFF.

This clonotype was seen a few times. Since a much larger clone is just one base distant, this may be a read error. The CDR3 DNA is TGTGCCAGCAGCTTCATTCCAGATACGCAGTATTTT. Translated: CASSFIPDTQYF. The genes are TRBV7-2 and TRBJ2-3; D is uncertain. V was pared by 3 bases and J by 4 bases, with 5 bases between. CDR3 length: 12 amino acids. Germline CDR1 is SGHTA and CDR2 is FQGNSA.

The rearrangement joins TRBV10-3 to TRBJ2-1, with 7 bases identical to TRBD2. Germline CDR1 ENHRY, CDR2 SYGVKD. This CDR3 has 14 amino acids. V lost 8 bases and J lost 2; bases outside the gene matches: 6. Here the CDR3 DNA reads TGTGCCATCCAACCCGGGAGGACCTACAATGAGCAGTTCTTC. Its translation is CAIQPGRTYNEQFF.

V usage is TRBV7-2 and J usage is TRBJ1-3; D gene uncertain. The CDR3 loop spans 13 amino acids. In germline, CDR1 is SGHTA, CDR2 FQGNSA. The V and J ends lost 5 bases and 4 bases respectively, with 9 bases between them. The CDR3 spells CASSKERGNTIYF. The CDR3 DNA follows: TGTGCCAGCAGCAAGGAGAGGGGAAACACCATATATTTT.

This chain links TRBV20-1 with TRBJ2-4; TRBD2 is a possible D gene (5 bases). Germline CDR1 reads DFQATT; CDR2 reads SNEGSKA (reference sequence). The CDR3 length is 12 residues. Deletions cut 4 bases from V and 12 bases from J, with 16 bases between. CDR3 sequence: CSAKFGLGDQYF. The CDR3 bases are TGCAGTGCTAAATTTGGACTCGGCGATCAGTACTTC.

The chain links TRBV9 to TRBJ2-3; D unclear. The CDR3 sequence is 16 residues long. Trimming cost V 0 bases and J 5 bases, with 16 bases left between them. From germline, CDR1 is SGDLS and CDR2 YYNGEE. For the CDR3, the DNA is TGTGCCAGCAGCGTAGACGACGGCAGAAGTTTAGATACGCAGTATTTT. This codes for CASSVDDGRSLDTQYF. Full variable domain (missing parts from reference TRBV9 and TRBJ2-3): DSGVTQTPKHLITATGQRVTLRCSPRSGDLSVYWYQQSLDQGLQFLIQYYNGEERAKGNILERFSAQQFPDLHSELNLSSLELGDSALYFCASSVDDGRSLDTQYFGPGTRLTVL.

This clonotype occurred a few times. A much larger clone lies one base from this, so it may be a read error. The gene calls are TRBV7-9 and TRBJ2-1; 11 bases fit TRBD2. The last part of the DNA fits TRBJ2-7 better; the J call may be wrong. The CDR3 consists of 13 residues. From germline, CDR1 is SEHNR and CDR2 FQNEAQ (reference sequence). Here the CDR3 reads CASSLAGGKEQYF. DNA for the CDR3: TGTGCCAGCAGTCTAGCGGGAGGTAAAGAGCAGTACTTC.

This clonotype has at least ten counts. The V gene is TRBV7-9, the J gene TRBJ2-7; D ambiguous. Germline loops: CDR1 SEHNR, CDR2 FQNEAQ (reference sequence). V dropped 6 bases and J dropped 2 bases, with 8 bases sitting between them. The CDR3 is 12 amino acids. The CDR3 DNA reads TGTGCCAGCAGTCCCACTCCCTACGAGCAGTACTTC. Its translation is CASSPTPYEQYF.

CDR3 amino acids: CASSMGHSNEKLFF. The CDR3 coding sequence is TGTGCCAGCAGCATGGGACACTCTAATGAAAAACTGTTTTTT. The chain employs TRBV7-9 and TRBJ1-4; the D gene is possibly TRBD1 (6 bases). This CDR3 contains 14 residues. Germline CDR1 SEHNR, CDR2 FQNEAQ (reference sequence). The germline V and J ends were trimmed by 5 bases and 3 bases, with 10 bases remaining between them.

The chain recombines TRBV4-2 with TRBJ2-1; 9 nucleotides match TRBD1. The CDR3 runs to 15 residues. Germline lookup yields CDR1 LGHNA and CDR2 YNFKEQ. V lost 3 bases to trimming and J lost 8 bases; unmatched junction nucleotides: 8. The CDR3 DNA reads TGTGCCAGCAGCCACCAAAGGACAGGGGACTATGAGCAGTTCTTC. The encoded protein is CASSHQRTGDYEQFF.

This clonotype showed up just once. J is TRBJ2-5 and V is TRBV7-2; weak D call: TRBD1 (6 bases). TRBJ2-7 explains the end of the DNA better; the J call may be wrong. The length of the CDR3 is 14 residues. Germline lookup yields CDR1 SGHTA and CDR2 FQGNSA. The CDR3 DNA sequence: TGTGCCAGCAGCTCTGCCAGGGGAAACTACGAGCAGTACTTC. Its protein product is CASSSARGNYEQYF.